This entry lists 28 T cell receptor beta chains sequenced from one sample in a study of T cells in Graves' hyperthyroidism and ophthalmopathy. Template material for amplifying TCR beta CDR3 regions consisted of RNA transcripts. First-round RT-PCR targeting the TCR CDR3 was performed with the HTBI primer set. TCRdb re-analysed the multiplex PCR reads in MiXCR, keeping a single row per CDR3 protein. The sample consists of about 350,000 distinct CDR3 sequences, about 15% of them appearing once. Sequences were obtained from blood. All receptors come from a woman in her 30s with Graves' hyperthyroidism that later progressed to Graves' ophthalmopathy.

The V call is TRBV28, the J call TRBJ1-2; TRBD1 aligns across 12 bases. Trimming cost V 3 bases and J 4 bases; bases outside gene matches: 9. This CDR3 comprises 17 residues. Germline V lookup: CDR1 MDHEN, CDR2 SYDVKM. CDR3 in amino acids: CASSLLPGQGAIYGYTF. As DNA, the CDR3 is TGTGCCAGCAGTTTGCTTCCGGGACAGGGGGCTATCTATGGCTACACCTTC.

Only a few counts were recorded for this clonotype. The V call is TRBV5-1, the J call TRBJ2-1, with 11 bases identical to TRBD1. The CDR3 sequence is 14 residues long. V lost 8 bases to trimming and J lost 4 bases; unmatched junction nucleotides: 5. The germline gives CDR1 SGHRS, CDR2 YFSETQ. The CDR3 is CASGDRGLYNEQFF. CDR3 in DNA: TGCGCCAGTGGGGACAGGGGGTTGTACAATGAGCAGTTCTTC.

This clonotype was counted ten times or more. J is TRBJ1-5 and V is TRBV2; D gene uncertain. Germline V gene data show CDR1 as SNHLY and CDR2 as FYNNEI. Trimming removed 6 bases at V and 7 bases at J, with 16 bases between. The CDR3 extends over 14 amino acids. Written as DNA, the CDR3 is TGTGCCAGCAGCTACGTTTCAAATCGGCAGCCCCAGCATTTT. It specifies CASSYVSNRQPQHF.

CDR3 in amino acids: CASSQGPGLSLGGYTF. CDR3 nucleotides: TGCGCCAGCAGCCAAGGTCCCGGACTCTCCCTCGGGGGCTACACCTTC. This rearrangement joins TRBV4-1 to TRBJ1-2; D remains ambiguous. Between the trimmed V and J ends, which lost 1 base and 8 bases, there was a span of 20 bases. Germline-derived CDR1 and CDR2 are MGHRA and YSYEKL. The CDR3 length is 16 residues.

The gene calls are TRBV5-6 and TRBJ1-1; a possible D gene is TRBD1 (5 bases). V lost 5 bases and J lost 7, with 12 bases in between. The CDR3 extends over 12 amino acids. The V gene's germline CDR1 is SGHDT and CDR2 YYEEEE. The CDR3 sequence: CASSWTRNEAFF. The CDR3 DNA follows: TGTGCCAGCAGTTGGACACGGAATGAAGCTTTCTTT.

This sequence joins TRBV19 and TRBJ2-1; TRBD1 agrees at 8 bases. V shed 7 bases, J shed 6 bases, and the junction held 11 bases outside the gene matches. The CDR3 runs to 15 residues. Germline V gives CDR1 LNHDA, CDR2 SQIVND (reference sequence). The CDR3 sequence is CASTSYRGSANEQFF. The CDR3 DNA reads TGTGCCAGTACCTCGTACAGGGGGTCGGCCAATGAGCAGTTCTTC. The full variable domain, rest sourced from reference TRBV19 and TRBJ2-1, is DGGITQSPKYLFRKEGQNVTLSCEQNLNHDAMYWYRQDPGQGLRLIYYSQIVNDFQKGDIAEGYSVSREKKESFPLTVTSAQKNPTAFYLCASTSYRGSANEQFFGPGTRLTVL.

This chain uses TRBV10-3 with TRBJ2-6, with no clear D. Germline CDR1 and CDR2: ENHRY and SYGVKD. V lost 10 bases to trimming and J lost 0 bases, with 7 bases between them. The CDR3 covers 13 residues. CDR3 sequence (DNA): TGTGCCACGCAAGACTCTGGGGCCAACGTCCTGACTTTC. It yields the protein CATQDSGANVLTF.

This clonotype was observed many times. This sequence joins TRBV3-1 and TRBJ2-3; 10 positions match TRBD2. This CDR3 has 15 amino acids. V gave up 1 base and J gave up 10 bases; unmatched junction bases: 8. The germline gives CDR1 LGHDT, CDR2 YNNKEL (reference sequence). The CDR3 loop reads CASSQGLAGVGAQYF. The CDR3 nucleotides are TGTGCCAGCAGCCAAGGGCTAGCGGGAGTTGGTGCGCAGTATTTT.

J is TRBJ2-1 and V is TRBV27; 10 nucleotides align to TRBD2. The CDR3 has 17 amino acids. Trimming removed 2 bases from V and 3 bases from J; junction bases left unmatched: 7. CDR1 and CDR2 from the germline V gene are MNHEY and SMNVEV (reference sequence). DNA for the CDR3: TGTGCCAGCAGTTTAAAGCTAGCGGGAGTCGTCTACAATGAGCAGTTCTTC. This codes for CASSLKLAGVVYNEQFF.

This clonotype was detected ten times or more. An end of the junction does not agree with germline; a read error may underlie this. The CDR3 protein is CASSLVGTEAFF. The CDR3 DNA sequence: TGTGCCAGCAGTTTGGTAGGAACTGAAGCTTTCTTT. The chain joins TRBV5-1 to TRBJ1-1; D gene ambiguous. The CDR3 runs 12 residues. Germline loops: CDR1 SGHRS, CDR2 YFSETQ.

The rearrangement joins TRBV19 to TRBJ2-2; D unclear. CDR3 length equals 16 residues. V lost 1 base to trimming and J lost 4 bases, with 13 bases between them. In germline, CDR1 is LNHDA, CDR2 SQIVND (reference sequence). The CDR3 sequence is CASSIGTQLGTGELFF. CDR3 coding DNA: TGTGCCAGTAGTATAGGGACCCAACTGGGCACCGGGGAGCTGTTTTTT.

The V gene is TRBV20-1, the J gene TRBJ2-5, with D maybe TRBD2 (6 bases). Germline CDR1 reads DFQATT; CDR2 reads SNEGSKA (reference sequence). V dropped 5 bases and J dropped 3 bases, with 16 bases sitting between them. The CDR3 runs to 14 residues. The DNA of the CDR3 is TGCAGTGCTCCTCGCGGGCCTAGCGAAGAGACCCAGTACTTC. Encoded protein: CSAPRGPSEETQYF.

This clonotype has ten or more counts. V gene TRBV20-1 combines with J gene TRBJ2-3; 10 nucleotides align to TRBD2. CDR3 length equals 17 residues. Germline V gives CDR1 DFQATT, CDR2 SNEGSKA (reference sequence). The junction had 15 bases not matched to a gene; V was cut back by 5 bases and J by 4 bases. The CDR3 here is CSAQRALLAGSSDTQYF. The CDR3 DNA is TGCAGTGCTCAAAGGGCCTTACTAGCGGGAAGCTCAGATACGCAGTATTTT.

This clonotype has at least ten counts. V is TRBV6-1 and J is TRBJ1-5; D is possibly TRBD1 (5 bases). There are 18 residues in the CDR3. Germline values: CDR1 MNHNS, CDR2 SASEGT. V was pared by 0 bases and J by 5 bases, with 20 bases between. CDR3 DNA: TGTGCCAGCAGTGAAGCCCGGTGGGCAGGGCTAAAGGATCAGCCCCAGCATTTT. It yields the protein CASSEARWAGLKDQPQHF.

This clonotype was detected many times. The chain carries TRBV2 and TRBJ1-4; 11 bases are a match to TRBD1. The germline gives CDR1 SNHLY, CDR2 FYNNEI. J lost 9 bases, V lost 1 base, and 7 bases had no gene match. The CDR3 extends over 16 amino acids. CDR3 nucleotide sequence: TGTGCCAGCAGTGAAGGGGACAGGGGGTGGAGGAAAAAACTGTTTTTT. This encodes CASSEGDRGWRKKLFF.

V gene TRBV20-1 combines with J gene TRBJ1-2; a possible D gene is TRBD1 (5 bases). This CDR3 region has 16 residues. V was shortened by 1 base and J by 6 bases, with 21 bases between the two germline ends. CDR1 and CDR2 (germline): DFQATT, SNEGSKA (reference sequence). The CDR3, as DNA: TGCAGTGCTAGAGGAACCCTGTCAGGGCGGTCAGATGGCTACACCTTC. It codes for CSARGTLSGRSDGYTF.

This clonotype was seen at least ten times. CDR3 loop: CASSRRPTGPGNTIYF. The CDR3 DNA is TGCGCCAGCAGCCGTCGCCCGACAGGACCTGGAAACACCATATATTTT. V gene TRBV5-1 combines with J gene TRBJ1-3; D is possibly TRBD1 (6 bases). This CDR3 comprises 16 residues. Trimming stripped 4 bases from V and 2 bases from J, with 16 bases between. Germline V gene sequence: CDR1 SGHRS, CDR2 YFSETQ.

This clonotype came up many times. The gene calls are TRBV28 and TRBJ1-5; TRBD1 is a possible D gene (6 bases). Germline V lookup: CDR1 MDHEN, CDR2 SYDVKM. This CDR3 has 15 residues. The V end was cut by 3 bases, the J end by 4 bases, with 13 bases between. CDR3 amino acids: CASSFSGARNQPQHF. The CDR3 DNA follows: TGTGCCAGCAGTTTTTCAGGGGCGCGGAATCAGCCCCAGCATTTT.

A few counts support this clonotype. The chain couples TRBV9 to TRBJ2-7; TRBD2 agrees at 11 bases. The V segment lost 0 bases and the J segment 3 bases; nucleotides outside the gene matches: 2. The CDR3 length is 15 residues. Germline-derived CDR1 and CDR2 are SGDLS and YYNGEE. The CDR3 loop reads CASSVEGTSGYEQYF. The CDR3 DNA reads TGTGCCAGCAGCGTAGAGGGGACTAGCGGCTACGAGCAGTACTTC.

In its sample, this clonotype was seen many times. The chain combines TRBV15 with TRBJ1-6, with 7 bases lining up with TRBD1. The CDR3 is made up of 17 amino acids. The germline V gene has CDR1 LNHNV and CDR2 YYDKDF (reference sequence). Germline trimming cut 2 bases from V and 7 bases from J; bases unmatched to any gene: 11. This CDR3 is CATSRTTWDRSNSPLHF. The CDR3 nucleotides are TGTGCCACCAGCAGAACCACCTGGGACAGATCAAATTCACCCCTCCACTTT.

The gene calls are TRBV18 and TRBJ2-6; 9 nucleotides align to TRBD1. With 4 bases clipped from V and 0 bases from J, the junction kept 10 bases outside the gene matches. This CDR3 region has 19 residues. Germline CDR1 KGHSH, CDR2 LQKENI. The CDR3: CASSRLTQGALSGANVLTF. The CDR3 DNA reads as TGTGCCAGCTCACGACTTACACAGGGGGCGCTCTCTGGGGCCAACGTCCTGACTTTC.

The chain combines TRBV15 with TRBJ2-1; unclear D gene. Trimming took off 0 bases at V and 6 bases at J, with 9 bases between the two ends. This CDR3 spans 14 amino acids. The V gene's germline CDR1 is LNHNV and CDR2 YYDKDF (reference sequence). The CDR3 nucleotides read TGTGCCACCAGCAGAGAACTAACCCTCAATGAGCAGTTCTTC. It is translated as CATSRELTLNEQFF. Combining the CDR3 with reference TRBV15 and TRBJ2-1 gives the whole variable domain DAMVIQNPRYQVTQFGKPVTLSCSQTLNHNVMYWYQQKSSQAPKLLFHYYDKDFNNEADTPDNFQSRRPNTSFCFLDIRSPGLGDTAMYLCATSRELTLNEQFFGPGTRLTVL.

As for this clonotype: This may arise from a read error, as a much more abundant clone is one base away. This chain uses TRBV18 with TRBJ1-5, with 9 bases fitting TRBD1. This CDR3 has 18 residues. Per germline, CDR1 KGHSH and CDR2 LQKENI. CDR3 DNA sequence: TGTGCCGGCTCACCAGGGACAGGGAGTCTGAGGGTGGATCAGCCCCAGCATTTT. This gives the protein CAGSPGTGSLRVDQPQHF. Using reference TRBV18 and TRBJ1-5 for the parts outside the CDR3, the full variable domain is NAGVMQNPRHLVRRRGQEARLRCSPMKGHSHVYWYRQLPEEGLKFMVYLQKENIIDESGMPKERFSAEFPKEGPSILRIQQVVRGDSAAYFCAGSPGTGSLRVDQPQHFGDGTRLSIL.

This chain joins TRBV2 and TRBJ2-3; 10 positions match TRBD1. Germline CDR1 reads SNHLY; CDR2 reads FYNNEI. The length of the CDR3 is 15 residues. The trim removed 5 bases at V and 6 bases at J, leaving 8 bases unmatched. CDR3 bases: TGTGCCAGCAGTCGGCCGGGACAGGGGACGGATACGCAGTATTTT. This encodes CASSRPGQGTDTQYF. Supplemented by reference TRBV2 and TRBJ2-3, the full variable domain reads EPEVTQTPSHQVTQMGQEVILRCVPISNHLYFYWYRQILGQKVEFLVSFYNNEISEKSEIFDDQFSVERPDGSNFTLKIRSTKLEDSAMYFCASSRPGQGTDTQYFGPGTRLTVL.

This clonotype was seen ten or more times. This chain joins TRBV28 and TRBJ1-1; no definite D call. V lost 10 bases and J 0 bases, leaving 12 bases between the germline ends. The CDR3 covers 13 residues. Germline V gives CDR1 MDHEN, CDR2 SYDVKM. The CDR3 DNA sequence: TGTGCCACCCTTATTGGGATGAACACTGAAGCTTTCTTT. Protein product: CATLIGMNTEAFF.

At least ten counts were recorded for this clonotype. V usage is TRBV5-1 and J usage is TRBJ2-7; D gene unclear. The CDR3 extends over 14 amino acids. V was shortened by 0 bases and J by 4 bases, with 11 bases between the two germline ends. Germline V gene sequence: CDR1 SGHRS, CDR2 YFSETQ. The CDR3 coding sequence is TGCGCCAGCAGCTTGGGACTGCAACCTTACGAGCAGTACTTC. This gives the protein CASSLGLQPYEQYF. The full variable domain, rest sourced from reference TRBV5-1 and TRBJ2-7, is KAGVTQTPRYLIKTRGQQVTLSCSPISGHRSVSWYQQTPGQGLQFLFEYFSETQRNKGNFPGRFSGRQFSNSRSEMNVSTLELGDSALYLCASSLGLQPYEQYFGPGTRLTVT.

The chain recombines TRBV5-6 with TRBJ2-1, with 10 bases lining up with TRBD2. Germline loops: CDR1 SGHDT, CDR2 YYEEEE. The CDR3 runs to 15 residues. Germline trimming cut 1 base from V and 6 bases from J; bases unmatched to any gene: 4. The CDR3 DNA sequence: TGTGCCAGCAGCTTGCTGACTAGCGGGCTCAATGAGCAGTTCTTC. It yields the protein CASSLLTSGLNEQFF.

In nucleotides, the CDR3 is TGTGCCAGCAGTCCGAGGACAGGGTCCGGCAATGAGCAGTTCTTC. Translation: CASSPRTGSGNEQFF. The chain joins TRBV6-1 to TRBJ2-1; 8 bases match TRBD1. Unmatched junction bases numbered 9, after V lost 5 bases and J lost 6 bases. The CDR3 consists of 15 residues. Per germline, CDR1 MNHNS and CDR2 SASEGT.